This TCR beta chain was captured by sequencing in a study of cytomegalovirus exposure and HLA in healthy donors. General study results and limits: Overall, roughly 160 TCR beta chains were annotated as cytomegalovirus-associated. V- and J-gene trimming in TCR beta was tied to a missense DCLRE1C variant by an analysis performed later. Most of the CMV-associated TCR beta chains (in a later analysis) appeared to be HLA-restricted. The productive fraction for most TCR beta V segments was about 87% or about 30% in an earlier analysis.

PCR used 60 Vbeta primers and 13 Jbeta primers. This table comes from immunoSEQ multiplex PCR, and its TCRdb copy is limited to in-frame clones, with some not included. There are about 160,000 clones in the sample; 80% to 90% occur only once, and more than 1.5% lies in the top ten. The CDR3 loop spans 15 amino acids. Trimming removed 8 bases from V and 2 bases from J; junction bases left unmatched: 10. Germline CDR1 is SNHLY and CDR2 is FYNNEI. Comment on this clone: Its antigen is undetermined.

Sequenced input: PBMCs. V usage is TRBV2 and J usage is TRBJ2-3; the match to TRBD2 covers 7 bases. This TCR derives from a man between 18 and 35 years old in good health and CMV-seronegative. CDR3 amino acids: CASEPRGGDTDTQYF. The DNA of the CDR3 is TGTGCCAGCGAGCCTCGCGGGGGTGACACAGATACGCAGTATTTT.